This T cell receptor (beta chain) was recovered during a study of technical replicates of blood from a handful of donors. Profiling relied on immunoSEQ multiplex PCR, and the TCRdb table lists in-frame clones only, not all of them. The table shows approximately 74,000 clones, with over 70% occurring only once. In germline, CDR1 is PRHDT, CDR2 FYEKMQ (reference sequence). The CDR3 covers 14 residues. V lost 3 bases and J 0 bases, leaving 8 bases between the germline ends. Sequencing was performed on PBMCs. This TCR came from a human donor in good health. Some clones in this sample may be carry-over from other donors' samples. This chain uses TRBV13 with TRBJ1-1; perhaps TRBD1 as D (5 bases). CDR3 nucleotides: TGTGCCAGCAGCTTTGACAGCATGAACACTGAAGCTTTCTTT. Translating gives CASSFDSMNTEAFF.